This entry lists 28 T cell receptor beta chains sequenced from one sample in a study of shared clonotypes between healthy human individuals. Profiling relied on immunoSEQ multiplex PCR, and the TCRdb table lists in-frame clones only, not all of them. The sample contains about 770,000 clones, 72% of which appear only once. Sequences were obtained from memory CD4+ T cells sorted from blood. The sample's subset: CD45RA-negative fraction. Receptors originate from a woman aged 25 to 45 in good health.

V gene TRBV5-1 combines with J gene TRBJ2-2, with 8 bases identical to TRBD2. J was trimmed by 5 bases and V by 1 base; bases with no gene match: 7. This CDR3 spans 16 amino acids. The germline V gene encodes CDR1 SGHRS and CDR2 YFSETQ. CDR3 sequence: CASSLLSGSRTGELFF. For the CDR3, the DNA is TGCGCCAGCAGCTTGCTGAGCGGGAGTCGGACCGGGGAGCTGTTTTTT. Full variable domain (remainder filled in from reference TRBV5-1 and TRBJ2-2): KAGVTQTPRYLIKTRGQQVTLSCSPISGHRSVSWYQQTPGQGLQFLFEYFSETQRNKGNFPGRFSGRQFSNSRSEMNVSTLELGDSALYLCASSLLSGSRTGELFFGEGSRLTVL.

This clone was found once. This may arise from a read error, as a much more abundant clone is one base away. The chain links TRBV5-5 to TRBJ2-3; perhaps D is TRBD1 or TRBD2 (5 bases each). Trimming pared 0 bases from V and 4 bases from J, leaving 6 bases between. Germline lookup yields CDR1 SGHKS and CDR2 YYEKEE (reference sequence). The length of the CDR3 is 13 residues. The CDR3 DNA is TGTGCCAGCAGCTTGGTGGGGGCAGATACGCAGTATTTT. Its translation: CASSLVGADTQYF.

This chain connects TRBV28 to TRBJ2-7, with D possibly matching TRBD2 (7 bases). Trimming stripped 2 bases from V and 2 bases from J, with 28 bases between. This CDR3 region has 20 residues. Germline V gives CDR1 MDHEN, CDR2 SYDVKM. CDR3 region: CASSLRGRVAITFVPYEQYF. The CDR3 nucleotides are TGTGCCAGCAGTTTAAGGGGGAGGGTAGCGATTACCTTCGTTCCCTACGAGCAGTACTTC.

The chain recombines TRBV27 with TRBJ2-7; 8 bases map to TRBD2. The CDR3 has 16 amino acids. Germline CDR1 MNHEY, CDR2 SMNVEV (reference sequence). With V trimmed by 2 bases and J by 6 bases, 12 bases remained unmatched. As DNA, the CDR3 is TGTGCCAGCAGTTTAGGGGGGCGGGGACTAGTTCCCGAGCAGTACTTC. It encodes CASSLGGRGLVPEQYF.

The chain couples TRBV30 to TRBJ2-7; D is ambiguous. The V end was cut by 7 bases, the J end by 0 bases, with 7 bases between. This CDR3 spans 11 amino acids. Germline CDR1 and CDR2: GTSNPN and SVGIG (reference sequence). CDR3 amino acids: CASGFSYEQYF. CDR3 DNA sequence: TGTGCCTCTGGGTTCTCCTACGAGCAGTACTTC.

On this clone itself: Relative to the germline gene, one junction end is altered; a read error may explain this. The genes are TRBV19 and TRBJ2-7; TRBD1 matches at 7 bases. CDR1 is LNHDA and CDR2 is SQIVND in the germline V gene (reference sequence). The CDR3 spans 15 residues. The DNA of the CDR3 is TGTGCCAGTAGTATTGGCGGACAGGCCCCCTACGGGCAGTACTTC. It codes for CASSIGGQAPYGQYF.

The rearrangement links TRBV11-2 to TRBJ2-6; D perhaps matches TRBD2 (5 bases). Trimming pared 5 bases from V and 0 bases from J, leaving 11 bases between. Per the germline V gene, CDR1 is SGHAT and CDR2 is FQNNGV. The CDR3 extends over 16 amino acids. The CDR3: CASSPRGASGANVLTF. The CDR3 coding sequence is TGTGCCAGCAGCCCCCGGGGAGCCTCTGGGGCCAACGTCCTGACTTTC.

The CDR3 nucleotides read TGTGCCAGTAGTATAGGAACAGGGGGCGGCCATAGCAATCAGCCCCAGCATTTT. This encodes CASSIGTGGGHSNQPQHF. This sequence joins TRBV19 and TRBJ1-5, with 9 nucleotides matching TRBD1. This CDR3 contains 18 residues. The ends lost 1 base at V and 0 bases at J; junction bases unmatched: 7. In germline, CDR1 is LNHDA, CDR2 SQIVND (reference sequence). Full variable domain (rest looked up from reference TRBV19 and TRBJ1-5): DGGITQSPKYLFRKEGQNVTLSCEQNLNHDAMYWYRQDPGQGLRLIYYSQIVNDFQKGDIAEGYSVSREKKESFPLTVTSAQKNPTAFYLCASSIGTGGGHSNQPQHFGDGTRLSIL.

V is TRBV5-8 and J is TRBJ1-5; D call uncertain. Germline V gives CDR1 SGHTS, CDR2 YDEGEE. V gave up 0 bases and J gave up 11 bases, with 18 bases separating them. The CDR3 contains 15 residues. The CDR3 DNA follows: TGTGCCAGCAGCTTGGCTCTGGGGATAGATCTAGCCCAGCATTTT. It encodes CASSLALGIDLAQHF.

The chain links TRBV7-6 to TRBJ2-1, with D perhaps matching TRBD2 (6 bases). This CDR3 spans 17 amino acids. Germline lookup yields CDR1 SGHVS and CDR2 FNYEAQ. V was trimmed by 1 base and J by 1 base, leaving 14 bases between them. CDR3 bases: TGTGCCAGCAGCTTAGTCGGGGGTGGGTATTCCTACAATGAGCAGTTCTTC. It yields the protein CASSLVGGGYSYNEQFF.

The chain combines TRBV27 with TRBJ2-1; 13 positions match TRBD2. In germline, CDR1 is MNHEY, CDR2 SMNVEV (reference sequence). CDR3 length: 15 amino acids. After removal of 6 bases from V and 8 bases from J, the junction contained 7 bases not matched to a gene. CDR3 DNA sequence: TGTGCCAGCAGCCTATTACTAGCGGGAGGGCATGAGCAGTTCTTC. It codes for CASSLLLAGGHEQFF.

The rearrangement uses TRBV7-6 and TRBJ2-3, with 7 bases that match TRBD1. The CDR3 is made up of 15 amino acids. The germline V gene has CDR1 SGHVS and CDR2 FNYEAQ. J lost 3 bases, V lost 1 base, and 4 bases had no gene match. The CDR3 reads CASSLGAGGTDTQYF. DNA for the CDR3: TGTGCCAGCAGCTTAGGGGCAGGGGGAACAGATACGCAGTATTTT.

The chain combines TRBV9 with TRBJ2-7; 7 bases line up with TRBD1. V shed 0 bases and J 6 bases; nucleotides not matched to a gene: 3. The germline V gene has CDR1 SGDLS and CDR2 YYNGEE. There are 13 residues in the CDR3. CDR3 DNA: TGTGCCAGCAGCGTAGTGGCAGGGGGCGAGCAGTACTTC. It translates to CASSVVAGGEQYF.

The CDR3 DNA follows: TGTGCCAGCAGCCTCCAGGAGCGAACGGGTACTGAAGCTTTCTTT. Translated, it gives CASSLQERTGTEAFF. This sequence joins TRBV6-5 and TRBJ1-1; D gene ambiguous. Germline V gene data show CDR1 as MNHEY and CDR2 as SVGAGI. The length of the CDR3 is 15 residues. The V and J ends lost 6 bases and 5 bases respectively, with 19 bases between them.

The genes are TRBV19 and TRBJ2-1; 8 nucleotides agree with TRBD2. The CDR3 covers 16 residues. V lost 3 bases, J lost 4 bases, and 8 bases stayed unmatched. The germline V gene encodes CDR1 LNHDA and CDR2 SQIVND (reference sequence). This CDR3 reads CASSMSLAGSYNEQFF. The CDR3 DNA follows: TGTGCCAGTAGTATGTCCCTAGCGGGTTCGTACAATGAGCAGTTCTTC.

The chain combines TRBV21-1 with TRBJ1-2; the table names TRBD1, a call not compared with the DNA. TRBV21-1 counts as a pseudogene. The CDR3 totals 13 residues. CDR3 bases: TGTGCCGGCCACAGGGACCCCCACTATGGCTACACCTTC. Its translation: CAGHRDPHYGYTF.

The chain links TRBV6-6 to TRBJ2-2; TRBD2 aligns across 7 bases. Losses at the gene ends were 2 bases for V and 3 bases for J; bases not matched to a gene: 6. Germline CDR1 MNHNY, CDR2 SVGAGI (reference sequence). This CDR3 spans 16 amino acids. The CDR3 is CASSYASGWDTGELFF. CDR3 coding DNA: TGTGCCAGCAGTTACGCTAGCGGATGGGACACCGGGGAGCTGTTTTTT.

The chain combines TRBV28 with TRBJ1-5; weak D call: TRBD1 (5 bases). Trimming left V 3 bases short and J 4 bases short, with 10 bases between. Looked up from germline, CDR1 is MDHEN and CDR2 is SYDVKM. The CDR3 extends over 14 amino acids. The chain's CDR3 is CASSLAQGNQPQHF. The CDR3 coding sequence is TGTGCCAGCAGTTTGGCGCAGGGTAATCAGCCCCAGCATTTT. Full variable domain (rest looked up from reference TRBV28 and TRBJ1-5): DVKVTQSSRYLVKRTGEKVFLECVQDMDHENMFWYRQDPGLGLRLIYFSYDVKMKEKGDIPEGYSVSREKKERFSLILESASTNQTSMYLCASSLAQGNQPQHFGDGTRLSIL.

The rearrangement links TRBV6-6 to TRBJ2-5; D gene unclear. V lost 2 bases and J lost 4, with 8 bases in between. Germline V gene sequence: CDR1 MNHNY, CDR2 SVGAGI (reference sequence). The CDR3 has 13 amino acids. The CDR3 bases are TGTGCCAGCAGTTACGGTTCCGTAGAGACCCAGTACTTC. Protein sequence: CASSYGSVETQYF.

V and J are TRBV6-5 and TRBJ2-7, with D hard to call. Germline assignment: CDR1 MNHEY and CDR2 SVGAGI. Between the trimmed V and J ends, which lost 8 bases and 5 bases, there was a span of 13 bases. CDR3 length: 12 amino acids. The CDR3 DNA sequence: TGTGCCAGCGGGTACAAACGAGACGAGCAGTACTTC. Translated, it gives CASGYKRDEQYF.

The chain joins TRBV5-1 to TRBJ1-1; TRBD1 might be the D (5 bases). The germline gives CDR1 SGHRS, CDR2 YFSETQ. Trimming left V 0 bases short and J 6 bases short, with 9 bases between. CDR3 length equals 13 residues. The CDR3 nucleotides read TGCGCCAGCAGCTTGGGGGGGATAGCTGAAGCTTTCTTT. Translation: CASSLGGIAEAFF.

The chain employs TRBV23-1 and TRBJ2-5; D uncertain. TRBV23-1 is an ORF, and what it does is uncertain. The CDR3 length is 13 residues. V dropped 5 bases and J dropped 2 bases, with 9 bases sitting between them. The CDR3 reads CASSGRNQETQYF. The CDR3 DNA reads as TGCGCCAGCAGTGGAAGAAATCAAGAGACCCAGTACTTC.

V and J are TRBV11-2 and TRBJ1-6, with D perhaps matching TRBD1 (5 bases). This CDR3 region has 16 residues. Trimming removed 1 base from V and 9 bases from J, with 16 bases in between. From germline, CDR1 is SGHAT and CDR2 FQNNGV. The chain's CDR3 is CASSLASGGIASPLHF. The CDR3 DNA reads TGTGCCAGCAGCTTAGCCTCCGGGGGAATTGCTTCACCCCTCCACTTT.

The CDR3 sequence: CASSSSGFPNTEAFF. CDR3 DNA sequence: TGTGCCAGCAGTTCGTCGGGGTTTCCCAACACTGAAGCTTTCTTT. The J gene is TRBJ1-1, the V gene TRBV28; no definite D call. Germline values: CDR1 MDHEN, CDR2 SYDVKM. The CDR3 sequence is 15 residues long. Trimming left V 4 bases short and J 2 bases short, with 14 bases between.

The chain is built from TRBV10-3 and TRBJ2-7, with D possibly matching TRBD2 (5 bases). V lost 5 bases and J 6 bases, leaving 11 bases between the germline ends. The CDR3 runs to 12 residues. Germline assignment: CDR1 ENHRY and CDR2 SYGVKD. The CDR3: CAISPRGSEQYF. The CDR3 DNA reads as TGTGCCATCAGTCCACGGGGAAGCGAGCAGTACTTC.

The table lists this clone with many counts. The V gene is TRBV28, the J gene TRBJ2-5, with 7 bases identical to TRBD2. Losses at the gene ends were 8 bases for V and 5 bases for J; bases not matched to a gene: 14. The CDR3 is 15 amino acids. CDR1 is MDHEN and CDR2 is SYDVKM in the germline V gene. The CDR3 loop is CASSLSGVSGETQYF. DNA for the CDR3: TGTGCCAGCTCCCTAAGCGGGGTTTCGGGGGAGACCCAGTACTTC. Based on the CDR3 plus reference TRBV28 and TRBJ2-5, the full variable domain is DVKVTQSSRYLVKRTGEKVFLECVQDMDHENMFWYRQDPGLGLRLIYFSYDVKMKEKGDIPEGYSVSREKKERFSLILESASTNQTSMYLCASSLSGVSGETQYFGPGTRLLVL.

This clone appeared a few times. The J gene is TRBJ2-1, the V gene TRBV2; 8 bases are a match to TRBD2. This CDR3 has 15 residues. V shed 9 bases and J 10 bases; nucleotides not matched to a gene: 17. The germline gives CDR1 SNHLY, CDR2 FYNNEI. The CDR3 reads CASTHRPGGLREQFF. The CDR3 DNA reads TGTGCCAGTACCCACAGGCCGGGAGGGCTTCGCGAGCAGTTCTTC.

This clone was recorded a few times. The same CDR3 also results from other DNA sequences found in this sample. This chain joins TRBV5-1 and TRBJ2-7; 9 bases align to TRBD1. Germline V lookup: CDR1 SGHRS, CDR2 YFSETQ. The CDR3 spans 14 residues. With V trimmed by 4 bases and J by 2 bases, 4 bases remained unmatched. This CDR3 is CASSTGQGPYEQYF. CDR3 bases: TGCGCCAGCAGCACGGGACAGGGCCCCTACGAGCAGTACTTC.